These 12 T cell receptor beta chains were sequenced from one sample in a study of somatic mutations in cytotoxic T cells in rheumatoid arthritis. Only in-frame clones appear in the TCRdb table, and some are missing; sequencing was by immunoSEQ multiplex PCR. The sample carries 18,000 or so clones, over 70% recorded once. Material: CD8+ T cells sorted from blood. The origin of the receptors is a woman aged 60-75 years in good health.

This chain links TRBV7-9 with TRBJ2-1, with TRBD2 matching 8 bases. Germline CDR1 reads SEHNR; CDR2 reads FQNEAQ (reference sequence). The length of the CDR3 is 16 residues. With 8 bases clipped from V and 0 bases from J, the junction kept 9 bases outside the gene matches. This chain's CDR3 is CASSGRGGSSYNEQFF. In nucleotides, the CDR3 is TGTGCCAGCTCCGGCCGCGGGGGGTCCTCCTACAATGAGCAGTTCTTC.

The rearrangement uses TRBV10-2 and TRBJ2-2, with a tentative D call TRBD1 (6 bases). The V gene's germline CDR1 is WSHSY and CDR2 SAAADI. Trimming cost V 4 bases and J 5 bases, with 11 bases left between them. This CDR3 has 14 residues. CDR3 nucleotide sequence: TGCGCCAGCAGTGTAAGGGGGAAAACCGGGGAGCTGTTTTTT. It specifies CASSVRGKTGELFF.

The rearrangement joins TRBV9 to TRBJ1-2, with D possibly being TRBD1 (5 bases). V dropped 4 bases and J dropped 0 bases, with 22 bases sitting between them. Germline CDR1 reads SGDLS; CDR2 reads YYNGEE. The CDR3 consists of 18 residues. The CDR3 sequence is CASSPSVGVVSSNYGYTF. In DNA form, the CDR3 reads TGTGCCAGCAGCCCAAGCGTAGGGGTAGTGTCCTCTAACTATGGCTACACCTTC.

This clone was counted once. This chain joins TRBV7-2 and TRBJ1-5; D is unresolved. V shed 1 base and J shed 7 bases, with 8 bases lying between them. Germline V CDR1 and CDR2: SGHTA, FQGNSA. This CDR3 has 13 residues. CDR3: CASSLESSQPQHF. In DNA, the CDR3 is TGTGCCAGCAGCTTAGAAAGCTCGCAGCCCCAGCATTTT.

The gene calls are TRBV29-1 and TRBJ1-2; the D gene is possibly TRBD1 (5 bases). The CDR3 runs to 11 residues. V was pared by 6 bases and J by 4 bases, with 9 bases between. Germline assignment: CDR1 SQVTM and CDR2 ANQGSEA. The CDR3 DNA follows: TGCAGCGTGCCCGGGGGCTATGGCTACACCTTC. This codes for CSVPGGYGYTF.

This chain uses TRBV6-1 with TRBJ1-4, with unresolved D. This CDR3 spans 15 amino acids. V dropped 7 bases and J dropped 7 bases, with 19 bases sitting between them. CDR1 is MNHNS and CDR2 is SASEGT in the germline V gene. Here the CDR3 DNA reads TGTGCCAGCACCCTAAGTGGTATCTTAAGTGAAAAACTGTTTTTT. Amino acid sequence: CASTLSGILSEKLFF.

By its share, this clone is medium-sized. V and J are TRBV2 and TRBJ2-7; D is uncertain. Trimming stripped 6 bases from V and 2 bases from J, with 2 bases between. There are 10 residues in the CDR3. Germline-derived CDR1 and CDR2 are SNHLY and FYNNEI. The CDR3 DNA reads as TGTGCCAGCAGGACCTACGAGCAGTACTTC. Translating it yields CASRTYEQYF.

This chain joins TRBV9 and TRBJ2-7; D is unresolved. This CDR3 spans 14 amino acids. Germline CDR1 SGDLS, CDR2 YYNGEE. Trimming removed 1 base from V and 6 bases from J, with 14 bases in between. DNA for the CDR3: TGTGCCAGCAGCGTAAACGGTGGCGGCCGCGAGCAGTACTTC. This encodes CASSVNGGGREQYF.

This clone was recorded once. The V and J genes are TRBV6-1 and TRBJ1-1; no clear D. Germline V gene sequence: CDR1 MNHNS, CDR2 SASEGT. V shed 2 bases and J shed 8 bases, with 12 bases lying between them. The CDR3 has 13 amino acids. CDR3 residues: CASSELHPTEAFF. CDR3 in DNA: TGTGCCAGCAGTGAACTCCACCCGACAGAAGCTTTCTTT.

The CDR3 is CASSPGTGGAMATDTQYF. The CDR3, as DNA: TGTGCCAGCAGTCCCGGGACAGGGGGGGCTATGGCCACAGATACGCAGTATTTT. V and J are TRBV5-4 and TRBJ2-3; TRBD1 agrees at 11 bases. The trim removed 5 bases at V and 2 bases at J, leaving 13 bases unmatched. Germline assignment: CDR1 SGHNT and CDR2 YYREEE (reference sequence). The CDR3 is 18 amino acids.

The CDR3 reads CASSASGTEAFF. The CDR3 region has the DNA TGTGCCAGCAGTGCCTCCGGGACAGAAGCTTTCTTT. V usage is TRBV6-1 and J usage is TRBJ1-1, with D perhaps matching TRBD1 (6 bases). The germline V gene encodes CDR1 MNHNS and CDR2 SASEGT. V gave up 4 bases and J gave up 8 bases, with 11 bases separating them. This CDR3 spans 12 amino acids.

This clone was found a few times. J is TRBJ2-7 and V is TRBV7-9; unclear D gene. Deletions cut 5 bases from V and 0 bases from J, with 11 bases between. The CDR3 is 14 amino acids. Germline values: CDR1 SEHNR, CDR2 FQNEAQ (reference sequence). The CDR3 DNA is TGTGCCAGCAGCCCAGCCGCGAACTCCTACGAGCAGTACTTC. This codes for CASSPAANSYEQYF.